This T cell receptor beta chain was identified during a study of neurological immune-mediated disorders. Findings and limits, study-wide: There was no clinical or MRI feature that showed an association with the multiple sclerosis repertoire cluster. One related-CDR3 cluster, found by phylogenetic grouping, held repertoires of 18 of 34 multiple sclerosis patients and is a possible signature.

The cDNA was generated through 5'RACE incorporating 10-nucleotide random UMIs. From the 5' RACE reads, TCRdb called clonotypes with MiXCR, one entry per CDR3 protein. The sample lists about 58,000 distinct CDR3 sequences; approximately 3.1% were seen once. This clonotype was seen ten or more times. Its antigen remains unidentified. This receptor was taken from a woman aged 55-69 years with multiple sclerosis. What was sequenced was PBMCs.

The CDR3 DNA is TGTGCCAGCAGCTTAGCATGGCAGGGGAGGACCGGGGAGCTGTTTTTT. This encodes CASSLAWQGRTGELFF. The V gene is TRBV7-2, the J gene TRBJ2-2; D may be TRBD1 or TRBD2 (6 bases each). CDR1 and CDR2 from the germline V gene are SGHTA and FQGNSA. Trimming cost V 0 bases and J 5 bases, with 13 bases left between them. The CDR3 totals 16 residues.